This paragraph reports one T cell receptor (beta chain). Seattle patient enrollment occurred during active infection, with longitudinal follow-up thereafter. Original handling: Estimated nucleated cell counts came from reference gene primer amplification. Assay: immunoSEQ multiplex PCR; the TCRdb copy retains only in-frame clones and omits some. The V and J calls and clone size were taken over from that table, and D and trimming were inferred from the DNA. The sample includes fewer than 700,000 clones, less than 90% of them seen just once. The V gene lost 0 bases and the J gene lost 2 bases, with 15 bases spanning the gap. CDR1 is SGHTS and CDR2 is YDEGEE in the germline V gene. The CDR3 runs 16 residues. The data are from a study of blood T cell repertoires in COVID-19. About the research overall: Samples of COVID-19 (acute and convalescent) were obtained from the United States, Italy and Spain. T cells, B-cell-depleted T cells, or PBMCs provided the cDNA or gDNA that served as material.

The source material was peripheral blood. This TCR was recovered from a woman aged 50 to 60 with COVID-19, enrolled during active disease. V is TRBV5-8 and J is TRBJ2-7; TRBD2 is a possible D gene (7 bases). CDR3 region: CASSLDRGDTPYEQYF. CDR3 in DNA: TGTGCCAGCAGCTTGGATCGGGGGGACACTCCCTACGAGCAGTACTTC.